This T cell receptor (beta chain) was sequenced for a study of T cells in Graves' hyperthyroidism and ophthalmopathy. Study-wide context: Staff took peripheral blood when the initial diagnosis was made, before any treatment began.

This CDR3 is 15 amino acids long. Between the trimmed V and J ends, which lost 1 base and 4 bases, there was a span of 11 bases. CDR1 MNHNS and CDR2 SASEGT come from the germline V gene. The source material, RNA transcripts, was used to amplify TCR beta CDR3 regions. The primer set for the first-round RT-PCR of the TCR CDR3 was HTBI. A single record per CDR3 protein comes from TCRdb applying MiXCR to the multiplex PCR reads. The sample has more than 300,000 distinct CDR3 sequences; 17% are singletons. There are a few counts of this clonotype. What it binds is not known. Isolation of PBMCs was performed on around 9.8 ml fresh peripheral blood. General study results and limits: Blood shared most expanded thyroid clonotypes above 0.001.

The chain carries TRBV6-1 and TRBJ1-5; D not certain. This TCR derives from a woman aged 25 to 39 with Graves' hyperthyroidism that later progressed to Graves' ophthalmopathy. Sequenced sample: blood. The CDR3 region is CASSEGGFRNQPQHF. CDR3 in DNA: TGTGCCAGCAGTGAAGGCGGTTTCAGGAATCAGCCCCAGCATTTT.